This T cell receptor beta chain was recorded in a study of T cell changes during pregnancy in multiple sclerosis (dated by TCRdb to the late 2010s). For context, the study as a whole: Changes in the T cell repertoire over the course of pregnancy were examined in this study in women with multiple sclerosis.

Its CDR3 holds 12 amino acids, cysteine through phenylalanine. Only the CDR3 DNA stays, 36 bases, in frame from base 1. V was cut back by 7 bases and J by 6 bases, leaving a gap of 11 bases between them. CDR1 and CDR2, looked up from the germline V gene, are MDHEN and SYDVKM. A remark on this clone: Its specific antigen is unknown. No base-level quality is on record; no much larger clone is a single base apart.

Libraries were made using the immunoSEQ multiplex PCR assay. As stored in TCRdb, this immuneACCESS dataset retains in-frame rearrangements with V and J assigned. A fraction of the clones does not appear; measured against another copy, unresolved V genes explain less than half of the discrepancy, and the remainder lacks a known reason. In this sample the table shows about 32,000 clones, around 93% of which occur a single time. The ten largest clones capture 0.4% to 0.5% of the sample. This clonotype was obtained from a female donor with multiple sclerosis, enrolled in a pregnancy study. Here the chain combines TRBV28 and TRBJ2-3; the D segment could be TRBD2, given 5 matching bases. The sequencing used CD4+ T cells from peripheral blood mononuclear cells, collected in the second trimester of pregnancy. In nucleotide form, the sequence is TGTGCCAGCACCTTGGGCGGGGATACGCAGTATTTT. Protein translation: CASTLGGDTQYF. Beyond the CDR3, the reference TRBV28 and TRBJ2-3 genes provide the residues; the full variable domain reads: DVKVTQSSRYLVKRTGEKVFLECVQDMDHENMFWYRQDPGLGLRLIYFSYDVKMKEKGDIPEGYSVSREKKERFSLILESASTNQTSMYLCASTLGGDTQYFGPGTRLTVL.